The 29 T cell receptor beta chains presented below share a single source sample, sequenced in a study of multiple sclerosis patients with progressive multifocal leukoencephalopathy. TCRdb's table, derived via immunoSEQ multiplex PCR, lists solely in-frame clones and lacks some. The table has roughly 28,000 clones, around 90% seen once. Time point meaning: before natalizumab initiation. The specimen sequenced was PBMCs. The receptors here all came from a human donor with multiple sclerosis.

The chain is built from TRBV19 and TRBJ1-1; D may be TRBD1 (6 bases). The CDR3 is 15 amino acids. Trimming removed 5 bases at V and 1 base at J, with 14 bases between. Germline lookup yields CDR1 LNHDA and CDR2 SQIVND (reference sequence). The CDR3 DNA reads TGTGCCAGTAGTGTCGGGACAACTCAGAACACTGAAGCTTTCTTT. The encoded protein is CASSVGTTQNTEAFF. The full variable domain, rest sourced from reference TRBV19 and TRBJ1-1, is DGGITQSPKYLFRKEGQNVTLSCEQNLNHDAMYWYRQDPGQGLRLIYYSQIVNDFQKGDIAEGYSVSREKKESFPLTVTSAQKNPTAFYLCASSVGTTQNTEAFFGQGTRLTVV.

The gene calls are TRBV11-2 and TRBJ1-2; D is unclear. V dropped 0 bases and J dropped 0 bases, with 11 bases sitting between them. This CDR3 region has 16 residues. Germline V gene sequence: CDR1 SGHAT, CDR2 FQNNGV. CDR3 nucleotides: TGTGCCAGCAGCTTAGACGGCGCAGGAGCTAACTATGGCTACACCTTC. Translation: CASSLDGAGANYGYTF. The whole variable domain, remainder taken from reference TRBV11-2 and TRBJ1-2, is EAGVAQSPRYKIIEKRQSVAFWCNPISGHATLYWYQQILGQGPKLLIQFQNNGVVDDSQLPKDRFSAERLKGVDSTLKIQPAKLEDSAVYLCASSLDGAGANYGYTFGSGTRLTVV.

CDR3 sequence: CASSQVIDGRFYQPQHF. CDR3 coding DNA: TGCGCCAGCAGCCAAGTGATTGACGGCAGGTTCTATCAGCCCCAGCATTTT. The chain uses TRBV4-3 and TRBJ1-5; D is ambiguous. The germline V gene has CDR1 LGHNA and CDR2 YSLEER. Trimming cost V 1 base and J 5 bases, with 18 bases left between them. This CDR3 is 17 amino acids long.

This chain joins TRBV5-5 and TRBJ1-2; D is ambiguous. V gave up 0 bases and J gave up 6 bases, with 15 bases separating them. Germline V gene lookup returns CDR1 SGHKS and CDR2 YYEKEE (reference sequence). This CDR3 contains 15 residues. CDR3 residues: CASSLGVPKVDGYTF. The CDR3 DNA sequence: TGTGCCAGCAGCTTGGGGGTACCTAAGGTCGATGGCTACACCTTC. Full variable domain (outside the CDR3, taken from reference TRBV5-5 and TRBJ1-2): DAGVTQSPTHLIKTRGQQVTLRCSPISGHKSVSWYQQVLGQGPQFIFQYYEKEERGRGNFPDRFSARQFPNYSSELNVNALLLGDSALYLCASSLGVPKVDGYTFGSGTRLTVV.

The chain is built from TRBV15 and TRBJ2-7; TRBD1 might be the D (5 bases). CDR1 and CDR2 from the germline V gene are LNHNV and YYDKDF (reference sequence). The V gene lost 0 bases and the J gene lost 2 bases, with 11 bases spanning the gap. The CDR3 loop spans 15 amino acids. The CDR3 nucleotides read TGTGCCACCAGCAGAGATCCAGGGTCAACCTACGAGCAGTACTTC. Residues: CATSRDPGSTYEQYF. The entire variable domain, with the rest obtained from reference TRBV15 and TRBJ2-7, is as follows: DAMVIQNPRYQVTQFGKPVTLSCSQTLNHNVMYWYQQKSSQAPKLLFHYYDKDFNNEADTPDNFQSRRPNTSFCFLDIRSPGLGDTAMYLCATSRDPGSTYEQYFGPGTRLTVT.

The genes are TRBV9 and TRBJ1-1; maybe TRBD1 (6 bases). In germline, CDR1 is SGDLS, CDR2 YYNGEE. Trimming removed 0 bases at V and 2 bases at J, with 17 bases between. CDR3 length: 17 amino acids. The CDR3 region is CASSVGSGTGLNTEAFF. CDR3 bases: TGTGCCAGCAGCGTAGGAAGTGGAACAGGGTTAAACACTGAAGCTTTCTTT.

The V call is TRBV19, the J call TRBJ1-1; D remains ambiguous. The CDR3 length is 21 residues. V was clipped by 0 bases and J by 4 bases, with 30 bases between them. Germline V gene sequence: CDR1 LNHDA, CDR2 SQIVND (reference sequence). The CDR3: CASSIDRGTAAYNHPATEAFF. The CDR3 nucleotides are TGTGCCAGTAGTATAGATCGAGGAACTGCGGCGTATAACCACCCGGCCACTGAAGCTTTCTTT.

In this sample, this clone turned up a few times. V and J are TRBV7-9 and TRBJ2-2; tentatively, D is TRBD2 (5 bases). Germline V gene data show CDR1 as SEHNR and CDR2 as FQNEAQ (reference sequence). Trimming took off 2 bases at V and 3 bases at J, with 13 bases between the two ends. The CDR3 runs to 16 residues. The CDR3 loop is CASSLKIVRDTGELFF. The CDR3, as DNA: TGTGCCAGCAGCTTAAAAATAGTGCGGGACACCGGGGAGCTGTTTTTT.

A word on this clone: At one boundary the junction diverges from the germline segment, which might be a read error. Other DNA variants within this sample encode the same CDR3. This sequence joins TRBV4-1 and TRBJ2-2, with TRBD1 identical over 7 bases. From germline, CDR1 is MGHRA and CDR2 YSYEKL. The CDR3 runs to 20 residues. In DNA, the CDR3 is TGCGCCAGCAGTCAAGACCCAGACCGACGCAAGGACAGGTGGACCGGGGAGCTGTTTTTT. This translates into CASSQDPDRRKDRWTGELFF.

The V gene is TRBV5-6, the J gene TRBJ1-6; possible D gene TRBD1, 6 bases. The V gene's germline CDR1 is SGHDT and CDR2 YYEEEE. Trimming took 5 bases from V and 0 from J, leaving 9 bases between them. The CDR3 loop spans 15 amino acids. CDR3 bases: TGTGCCAGCAGGAAGGGGGTCTCCTATAATTCACCCCTCCACTTT. Protein: CASRKGVSYNSPLHF. Together with reference TRBV5-6 and TRBJ1-6, the CDR3 gives the full variable domain: DAGVTQSPTHLIKTRGQQVTLRCSPKSGHDTVSWYQQALGQGPQFIFQYYEEEERQRGNFPDRFSGHQFPNYSSELNVNALLLGDSALYLCASRKGVSYNSPLHFGNGTRLTVT.

The chain couples TRBV21-1 to TRBJ2-5; TRBD1, as called in the table, went unchecked against the DNA. TRBV21-1 is a documented pseudogene. The CDR3 is 12 amino acids. The CDR3 loop is CARSGVEKTQYF. Written as DNA, the CDR3 is TGTGCCAGGTCAGGGGTAGAAAAGACCCAGTACTTC.

This clone was seen only a few times. The gene calls are TRBV30 and TRBJ1-4; weak D call: TRBD1 (6 bases). Per the germline V gene, CDR1 is GTSNPN and CDR2 is SVGIG (reference sequence). The V gene lost 5 bases and the J gene lost 0 bases, with 10 bases spanning the gap. This CDR3 is built from 14 residues. For the CDR3, the DNA is TGTGCCTGGGGGAGGGGGACAACTAATGAAAAACTGTTTTTT. Translating gives CAWGRGTTNEKLFF.

The rearrangement uses TRBV4-1 and TRBJ1-2, with D hard to call. Trimming took off 0 bases at V and 4 bases at J, with 12 bases between the two ends. Germline assignment: CDR1 MGHRA and CDR2 YSYEKL. This CDR3 contains 15 residues. The CDR3 DNA sequence: TGCGCCAGCAGCCAAGATAGAAGTAGGTTCTATGGCTACACCTTC. It specifies CASSQDRSRFYGYTF.

The chain combines TRBV2 with TRBJ1-5, with TRBD1 as a possible D gene (6 bases). The germline V gene encodes CDR1 SNHLY and CDR2 FYNNEI. The ends were cut back, 4 bases at V and 4 bases at J, with 8 bases in the middle. The CDR3 is 13 amino acids. The CDR3 nucleotides read TGTGCCAGCAGTGGGAGGGGGAATCAGCCCCAGCATTTT. Translated, it gives CASSGRGNQPQHF.

The rearrangement joins TRBV5-1 to TRBJ2-3; 13 bases fit TRBD2. Germline CDR1 reads SGHRS; CDR2 reads YFSETQ. With 4 bases clipped from V and 1 base from J, the junction kept 3 bases outside the gene matches. The CDR3 extends over 16 amino acids. The CDR3 sequence is CASSRGTSGGTDTQYF. The CDR3 nucleotides are TGCGCCAGCAGCCGTGGGACTAGCGGGGGCACAGATACGCAGTATTTT. Combining the CDR3 with reference TRBV5-1 and TRBJ2-3 gives the whole variable domain KAGVTQTPRYLIKTRGQQVTLSCSPISGHRSVSWYQQTPGQGLQFLFEYFSETQRNKGNFPGRFSGRQFSNSRSEMNVSTLELGDSALYLCASSRGTSGGTDTQYFGPGTRLTVL.

The CDR3 region is CASSYSHANTGELFF. As DNA, the CDR3 is TGTGCCAGCAGTTACTCGCATGCAAACACCGGGGAGCTGTTTTTT. This chain connects TRBV6-6 to TRBJ2-2; no firm D call. Between the trimmed V and J ends, which lost 0 bases and 2 bases, there was a span of 7 bases. Germline loops: CDR1 MNHNY, CDR2 SVGAGI (reference sequence). The CDR3 totals 15 residues.

V usage is TRBV6-5 and J usage is TRBJ1-2; a possible D gene is TRBD1 (5 bases). The V gene lost 0 bases and the J gene lost 8 bases, with 19 bases spanning the gap. There are 16 residues in the CDR3. Per the germline V gene, CDR1 is MNHEY and CDR2 is SVGAGI. CDR3 residues: CASSYSNSAGSRGYTF. The CDR3 nucleotides are TGTGCCAGCAGTTACTCGAACTCGGCAGGGTCAAGGGGCTACACCTTC.

As DNA, the CDR3 is TGTGCCAGTAACACGGGGTGGCGCAATCAGCCCCAGCATTTT. Translation gives CASNTGWRNQPQHF. The chain uses TRBV19 and TRBJ1-5; D gene unclear. The CDR3 loop spans 14 amino acids. In germline, CDR1 is LNHDA, CDR2 SQIVND (reference sequence). The V gene lost 7 bases and the J gene lost 2 bases, with 12 bases spanning the gap.

This chain links TRBV19 with TRBJ1-2, with 10 bases matching TRBD1. CDR3 length equals 15 residues. The trim removed 6 bases at V and 4 bases at J, leaving 8 bases unmatched. Germline values: CDR1 LNHDA, CDR2 SQIVND (reference sequence). CDR3 coding DNA: TGTGCCAGTAGCTCGGACAGGGGGTACCCCTATGGCTACACCTTC. Translating it yields CASSSDRGYPYGYTF.

The chain combines TRBV15 with TRBJ1-6, with a tentative D call TRBD1 (5 bases). Trimming left V 4 bases short and J 1 base short, with 8 bases between. The CDR3 length is 15 residues. Germline assignment: CDR1 LNHNV and CDR2 YYDKDF (reference sequence). This CDR3 is CATSTGTSYNSPLHF. The CDR3 DNA is TGTGCCACCAGCACCGGGACTTCCTATAATTCACCCCTCCACTTT.

This chain uses TRBV6-6 with TRBJ2-3; D is ambiguous. CDR3 length: 16 residues. Trimming cost V 3 bases and J 0 bases, with 13 bases left between them. In germline, CDR1 is MNHNY, CDR2 SVGAGI (reference sequence). For the CDR3, the DNA is TGTGCCAGCAGTTATCCCTCCTCGGACAGCACAGATACGCAGTATTTT. Its protein is CASSYPSSDSTDTQYF.

This clone came up once. The chain recombines TRBV5-6 with TRBJ2-3; D is undetermined. V lost 0 bases to trimming and J lost 8 bases, with 4 bases between them. Germline values: CDR1 SGHDT, CDR2 YYEEEE. The CDR3 has 11 residues. The CDR3 DNA follows: TGTGCCAGCAGCTTGGGAGGTACGCAGTATTTT. Translating it yields CASSLGGTQYF.

CDR3 in amino acids: CATRVAGGNTEAFF. The CDR3 bases are TGTGCGACGAGAGTGGCAGGGGGGAACACTGAAGCTTTCTTT. The genes are TRBV2 and TRBJ1-1; TRBD1 matches at 7 bases. The CDR3 consists of 14 residues. The germline V gene encodes CDR1 SNHLY and CDR2 FYNNEI. Full variable domain (missing parts from reference TRBV2 and TRBJ1-1): EPEVTQTPSHQVTQMGQEVILRCVPISNHLYFYWYRQILGQKVEFLVSFYNNEISEKSEIFDDQFSVERPDGSNFTLKIRSTKLEDSAMYFCATRVAGGNTEAFFGQGTRLTVV.

This chain links TRBV9 with TRBJ2-3, with 7 bases that match TRBD2. CDR1 and CDR2 from the germline V gene are SGDLS and YYNGEE. J was trimmed by 4 bases and V by 4 bases; bases with no gene match: 9. CDR3 size: 15 residues. The CDR3 spells CASSSRAGVPDTQYF. The CDR3 nucleotides read TGTGCCAGCAGCTCAAGGGCGGGAGTCCCAGATACGCAGTATTTT.

J is TRBJ1-5 and V is TRBV2; no clear D gene. The CDR3 has 15 amino acids. V shed 4 bases and J shed 7 bases, with 17 bases lying between them. Germline assignment: CDR1 SNHLY and CDR2 FYNNEI. In DNA form, the CDR3 reads TGTGCCAGCAGTGTATATTTGGGCAGCGGGCAGCCCCAGCATTTT. As protein: CASSVYLGSGQPQHF.

V usage is TRBV2 and J usage is TRBJ1-4, with 11 bases lining up with TRBD1. V lost 10 bases and J lost 7; bases outside the gene matches: 8. This CDR3 region has 14 residues. Looked up from germline, CDR1 is SNHLY and CDR2 is FYNNEI. CDR3: CATEDRGRGEKLFF. The CDR3 coding sequence is TGTGCCACCGAGGACAGGGGGCGGGGTGAAAAACTGTTTTTT.

The rearrangement uses TRBV7-9 and TRBJ2-7; 8 positions match TRBD1. This CDR3 region has 15 residues. Germline CDR1 reads SEHNR; CDR2 reads FQNEAQ (reference sequence). J gave up 0 bases and V 4 bases, and 5 bases lay outside the gene matches. DNA of the CDR3: TGTGCCAGCAGCTCAACAGGGGGTAGCTCCTACGAGCAGTACTTC. Its translation: CASSSTGGSSYEQYF.

V is TRBV6-5 and J is TRBJ2-3; D remains unclear. This CDR3 is built from 15 residues. Germline V CDR1 and CDR2: MNHEY, SVGAGI. Trimming left V 2 bases short and J 0 bases short, with 9 bases between. The CDR3 bases are TGTGCCAGCAGTTACGAGTCGGGCAGCACAGATACGCAGTATTTT. It yields the protein CASSYESGSTDTQYF.

CDR3 sequence (DNA): TGTGCCATCAGTGAATTAGAGGATACGCAGTATTTT. Translated: CAISELEDTQYF. The J gene is TRBJ2-3, the V gene TRBV10-3; D is unresolved. The CDR3 runs to 12 residues. Deletions cut 3 bases from V and 6 bases from J, with 7 bases between. Germline CDR1 and CDR2: ENHRY and SYGVKD.